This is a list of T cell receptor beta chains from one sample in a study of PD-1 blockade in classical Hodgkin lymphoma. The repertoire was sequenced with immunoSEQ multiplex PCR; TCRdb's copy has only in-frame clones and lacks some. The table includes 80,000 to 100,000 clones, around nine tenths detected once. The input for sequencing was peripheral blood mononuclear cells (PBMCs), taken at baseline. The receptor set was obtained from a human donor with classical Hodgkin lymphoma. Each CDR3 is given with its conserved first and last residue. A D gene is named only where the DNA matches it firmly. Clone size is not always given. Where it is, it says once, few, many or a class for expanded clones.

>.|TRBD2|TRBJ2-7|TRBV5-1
TGCGCCAGCAGCGGTAGCGGGAGCTCGGACGAGCAGTACTTC
CASSGSGSSDEQYF
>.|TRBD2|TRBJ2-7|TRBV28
TGTGCCACCTGGACTAGCGGGTTGGGCTCCTACGAGCAGTACTTC
CATWTSGLGSYEQYF
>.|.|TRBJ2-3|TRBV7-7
TGTGCCAGCAGCCCACAGGGACAAGGGTCAGATACGCAGTATTTT
CASSPQGQGSDTQYF
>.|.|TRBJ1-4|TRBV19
TGTGCCAGTAGTATCCGGACACAGGCTTCTAATGAAAAACTGTTTTTT
CASSIRTQASNEKLFF
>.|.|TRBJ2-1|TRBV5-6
TGTGCCAGCAGCTTCTCGGGAGACCGCAATGAGCAGTTCTTC
CASSFSGDRNEQFF
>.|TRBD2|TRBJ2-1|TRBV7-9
TGTGCCAGCAGCACGTGGACTAGCGGGATCGCCTCCTACAATGAGCAGTTCTTC
CASSTWTSGIASYNEQFF
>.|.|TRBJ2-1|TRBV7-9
TGTGCCAGCAGAAGGTCTACAAATGAGCAGTTCTTC
CASRRSTNEQFF
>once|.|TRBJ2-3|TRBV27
TGTGCCAGGGCGGTGGGCGAGTCAGATACGCAGTATTTT
CARAVGESDTQYF
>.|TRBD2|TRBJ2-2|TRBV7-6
TGTGCCAGCAGCTTAGCAGGGCTAGCGGGAGACGTGTTATACACCGGGGAGCTGTTTTTT
CASSLAGLAGDVLYTGELFF
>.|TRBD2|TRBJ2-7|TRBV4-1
TGCGCCAGCAGCCAAGAAACTAGCGGGAGATCGTACGAGCAGTACTTC
CASSQETSGRSYEQYF
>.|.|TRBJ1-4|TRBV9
TGTGCCAGCAGCGTAGATCGGGGGAGGAATGAAAAACTGTTTTTT
CASSVDRGRNEKLFF
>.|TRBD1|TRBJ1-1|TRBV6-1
TGTGCCAGCCCCCGTGACAGGGTGTATACTGAAGCTTTCTTT
CASPRDRVYTEAFF
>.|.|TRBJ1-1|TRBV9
TGTGCCAGCAGTTGGCAACCGAACACTGAAGCTTTCTTT
CASSWQPNTEAFF
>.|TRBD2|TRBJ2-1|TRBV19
TGTGCCAGTAGTATACAGACTAGCGGGTCCTACAATGAGCAGTTCTTC
CASSIQTSGSYNEQFF
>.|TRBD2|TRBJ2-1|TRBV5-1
TGCGCCAGCAGCCTCCCTACGAGCGGGAGGTCCCATGAGCAGTTCTTC
CASSLPTSGRSHEQFF